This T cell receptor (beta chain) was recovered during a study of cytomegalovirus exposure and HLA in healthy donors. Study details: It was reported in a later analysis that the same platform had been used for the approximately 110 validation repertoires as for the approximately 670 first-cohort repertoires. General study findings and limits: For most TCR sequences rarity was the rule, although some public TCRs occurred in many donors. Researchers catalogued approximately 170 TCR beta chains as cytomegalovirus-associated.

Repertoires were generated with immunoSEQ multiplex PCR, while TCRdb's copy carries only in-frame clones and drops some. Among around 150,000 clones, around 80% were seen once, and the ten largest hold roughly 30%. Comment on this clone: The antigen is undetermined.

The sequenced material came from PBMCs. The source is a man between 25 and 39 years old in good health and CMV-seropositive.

CDR3 region: CASSGRGGLSTDTQYF. CDR3 in DNA: TGTGCCAGCAGCGGGCGGGGGGGCCTAAGCACAGATACGCAGTATTTT. The chain joins TRBV7-9 to TRBJ2-3; the match to TRBD2 covers 9 bases. This CDR3 has 16 residues. V lost 5 bases to trimming and J lost 0 bases; unmatched junction nucleotides: 6. Germline assignment: CDR1 SEHNR and CDR2 FQNEAQ (reference sequence).